Listed below are T cell receptor beta chains from one sample, sequenced in a study of T cell responses to AZD1222 COVID-19 vaccine. Profiled with immunoSEQ multiplex PCR; TCRdb holds only in-frame clones, not every one. The data hold some 120,000 clones, with around nine tenths observed a single time. The input for sequencing was peripheral blood, taken on day 0 of AZD1222 vaccination. These receptors were taken from an adult in good health. Both conserved end residues are part of each CDR3. A D gene is named only where the DNA matches it firmly. Some rows have no size entry. The others give once, few or many, or a class for an expanded clone.

TRBV24-1	.	few	TRBJ1-1	TGTGCCACCAGTGATCCGAGTACCAGCGGTGAAGCTTTCTTT	CATSDPSTSGEAFF
TRBV28	TRBD1	.	TRBJ1-6	TGTGCCAGCAGTTCGGGACAGGGATGGAATTCACCCCTCCACTTT	CASSSGQGWNSPLHF
TRBV29-1	.	.	TRBJ1-2	TGCAGCGTTAAGGGCGGTGATAACTATGGCTACACCTTC	CSVKGGDNYGYTF
TRBV11-2	.	once	TRBJ2-2	TGTGCCAGCAGCTTTGACGGGGGATCTAACGGGGAGCTGTTTTTT	CASSFDGGSNGELFF
TRBV28	.	.	TRBJ2-5	TGTGCCAGCAGTTTATGGGGGGAGACCCAGTACTTC	CASSLWGETQYF
TRBV14	.	.	TRBJ2-1	TGTGCCAGCAGCCAACGTTACACGAGCTCCTACAATGAGCAGTTCTTC	CASSQRYTSSYNEQFF
TRBV28	.	.	TRBJ1-3	TGTGCCAGCAGCTCTGGGCCAGACACCATATATTTT	CASSSGPDTIYF
TRBV7-2	TRBD2	.	TRBJ2-7	TGTGCCAGCAGCTTCTCAACTAGCGGGAGGAACGAGCAGTACTTC	CASSFSTSGRNEQYF
TRBV5-5	.	.	TRBJ2-5	TGTGCCAGCAGCCCTGAGGGGCCCTCTGGGGCCCAGTACTTC	CASSPEGPSGAQYF
TRBV6-5	TRBD2	.	TRBJ2-5	TGTGCCAGCAGCCCGACCAGCGGGAGGGGGACCCAGTACTTC	CASSPTSGRGTQYF
TRBV12-3/TRBV12-4	.	.	TRBJ2-1	TGTGCCAGCAGTACAGAGTACAATGAGCAGTTCTTC	CASSTEYNEQFF
TRBV3-1/TRBV3-2	.	.	TRBJ1-2	TGTGCCAGCAGCCAAGTTTTAGGGGCAAACTATGGCTACACCTTC	CASSQVLGANYGYTF
TRBV10-2	TRBD1	.	TRBJ2-2	TGCGCCAGCAGCTCCACAGGGGGCGAGACCGGGGAGCTGTTTTTT	CASSSTGGETGELFF
TRBV18	.	.	TRBJ1-1	TGTGCCAGCTCACCCATCGGGGGCGAGAACACTGAAGCTTTCTTT	CASSPIGGENTEAFF
TRBV5-1	.	once	TRBJ2-1	TGCGCCAGCAGCTTGGGGACACTATACAATGAGCAGTTCTTC	CASSLGTLYNEQFF
TRBV6-5	.	.	TRBJ2-1	TGTGCCAGCAGTTCCTTAATTAATGAGCAGTTCTTC	CASSSLINEQFF